One sample yielded the 25 T cell receptor beta chains listed below, sequenced in a study of cytotoxic CD8 clonotypes in ibrutinib-treated CLL. Only in-frame clones appear in the TCRdb table, and some are missing; sequencing was by immunoSEQ multiplex PCR. The sample carries roughly 45,000 clones, 50% to 75% recorded once. The sequencing here drew on PBMCs, taken after 24 months of ibrutinib treatment. The receptors derive from a human donor with chronic lymphocytic leukemia.

This clone was detected only a few times. The chain recombines TRBV4-2 with TRBJ1-2, with TRBD1 matching over 7 bases. This CDR3 is built from 16 residues. Per germline, CDR1 LGHNA and CDR2 YNFKEQ. V was pared by 0 bases and J by 5 bases, with 9 bases of the junction left unmatched. The CDR3 loop is CASSQDWQGVGYGYTF. Here the CDR3 DNA reads TGTGCCAGCAGCCAAGACTGGCAGGGGGTGGGGTATGGCTACACCTTC.

The chain is built from TRBV2 and TRBJ2-7; 8 nucleotides match TRBD1. This CDR3 is built from 14 residues. From germline, CDR1 is SNHLY and CDR2 FYNNEI. J was trimmed by 4 bases and V by 4 bases; bases with no gene match: 6. CDR3 in DNA: TGTGCCAGCAGTGCGGGACAGGCAACGTACGAGCAGTACTTC. It is translated as CASSAGQATYEQYF.

The chain recombines TRBV11-2 with TRBJ2-1; 7 bases map to TRBD2. Unmatched junction bases numbered 10, after V lost 6 bases and J lost 5 bases. This CDR3 is 15 amino acids long. Germline-derived CDR1 and CDR2 are SGHAT and FQNNGV. The CDR3 nucleotides read TGTGCCAGCAGTAGTGGCGCGGGGGACCACAATGAGCAGTTCTTC. Its protein is CASSSGAGDHNEQFF.

This clone was seen a handful of times. This chain connects TRBV18 to TRBJ2-3; 13 nucleotides line up with TRBD2. V shed 2 bases and J 11 bases; nucleotides not matched to a gene: 16. Per the germline V gene, CDR1 is KGHSH and CDR2 is LQKENI. This CDR3 is 18 amino acids long. The CDR3 sequence is CASSPIGRTGTSGTEQYF. In DNA form, the CDR3 reads TGTGCCAGCTCACCAATCGGTAGGACCGGGACTAGCGGGACTGAGCAGTATTTT.

This clone was counted only a few times. This rearrangement joins TRBV7-8 to TRBJ1-5; D perhaps matches TRBD1 (6 bases). Looked up from germline, CDR1 is SGHVS and CDR2 is FQNEAQ. The CDR3 length is 15 residues. Trimming left V 1 base short and J 2 bases short, with 9 bases between. The CDR3: CASSLVPGGNQPQHF. The CDR3 bases are TGTGCCAGCAGCTTAGTGCCAGGGGGCAATCAGCCCCAGCATTTT.

This clone has only a few counts. A read error may account for a junction end that differs from germline. The V and J genes are TRBV28 and TRBJ1-4, with D possibly matching TRBD1 (5 bases). Germline assignment: CDR1 MDHEN and CDR2 SYDVKM. This CDR3 has 11 residues. The CDR3 region is CASNRWGLPSF. Written as DNA, the CDR3 is TGTGCCAGCAATAGATGGGGACTCCCAAGCTTT.

V is TRBV2 and J is TRBJ1-1; maybe TRBD1 (5 bases). Deletions cut 5 bases from V and 11 bases from J, with 18 bases between. The germline CDR1 and CDR2 sequences are SNHLY and FYNNEI. This CDR3 contains 13 residues. CDR3 region: CASSSEGSRVAFF. DNA for the CDR3: TGTGCCAGCAGTTCAGAGGGGTCTCGAGTGGCTTTCTTT.

This chain joins TRBV7-9 and TRBJ2-5, with D possibly being TRBD2 (5 bases). Germline V CDR1 and CDR2: SEHNR, FQNEAQ (reference sequence). V was trimmed by 8 bases and J by 2 bases, leaving 12 bases between them. The CDR3 runs to 13 residues. As DNA, the CDR3 is TGTGCCAGCGCCCGGCGGGTTCAAGAGACCCAGTACTTC. It yields the protein CASARRVQETQYF.

The chain has TRBV7-8 and TRBJ2-2; D is uncertain. This CDR3 comprises 15 residues. Germline assignment: CDR1 SGHVS and CDR2 FQNEAQ. The V gene lost 3 bases and the J gene lost 0 bases, with 8 bases spanning the gap. This CDR3 reads CASSFIGTNTGELFF. DNA for the CDR3: TGTGCCAGCAGCTTTATTGGGACGAACACCGGGGAGCTGTTTTTT.

The CDR3 loop is CASSEQDIKETQYF. The CDR3 bases are TGTGCCAGCAGTGAACAGGACATTAAAGAGACCCAGTACTTC. The V and J genes are TRBV6-1 and TRBJ2-5; a possible D gene is TRBD1 (5 bases). Germline CDR1 is MNHNS and CDR2 is SASEGT. The CDR3 is 14 residues long. V was shortened by 2 bases and J by 3 bases, with 10 bases between the two germline ends.

This clone was detected once. With a far larger clone one base away, a read error is the likely cause. V gene TRBV23-1 combines with J gene TRBJ1-2; no firm D call. TRBV23-1 is placed among ORFs of uncertain function. There are 20 residues in the CDR3. V was cut by 2 bases and J by 1 base, with 26 bases left in between. CDR3 coding DNA: TGCGCCAGCAGTCAACAGCGAACGATTGGGAACAGCGAACATAACTATGGCTACACCTTC. This codes for CASSQQRTIGNSEHNYGYTF.

This clone showed up just a few times. V and J are TRBV5-4 and TRBJ2-7; D is possibly TRBD1 (5 bases). This CDR3 contains 15 residues. Deletions cut 3 bases from V and 6 bases from J, with 19 bases between. Per the germline V gene, CDR1 is SGHNT and CDR2 is YYREEE (reference sequence). CDR3 DNA: TGTGCCAGCAGCTCCGACAGCCCCCCGGCAGGCGAGCAGTACTTC. Translation: CASSSDSPPAGEQYF.

The chain has TRBV11-3 and TRBJ1-1; no reliable D call. V was shortened by 0 bases and J by 7 bases, with 6 bases between the two germline ends. This CDR3 region has 12 residues. Looked up from germline, CDR1 is SGHNT and CDR2 is YENEEA. The CDR3 is CASSLDGREAFF. CDR3 in DNA: TGTGCCAGCAGCTTAGACGGACGTGAAGCTTTCTTT.

The chain joins TRBV25-1 to TRBJ2-1; 7 bases map to TRBD1. The CDR3 is 16 residues long. Germline assignment: CDR1 MGHDK and CDR2 SYGVNS. With 6 bases clipped from V and 6 bases from J, the junction kept 14 bases outside the gene matches. This chain's CDR3 is CASRETGVGYRNEQFF. The CDR3 nucleotides are TGTGCCAGCAGGGAAACAGGGGTCGGGTATCGCAATGAGCAGTTCTTC.

The chain is built from TRBV7-9 and TRBJ1-2, with unresolved D. There are 8 residues in the CDR3. Trimming shortened V by 11 bases and J by 12 bases, and 10 bases separated the two germline ends. The V gene's germline CDR1 is SEHNR and CDR2 FQNEAQ (reference sequence). CDR3 sequence (DNA): TGTGCCCCAACAAGGGACACCTTC. Protein: CAPTRDTF.

This rearrangement joins TRBV7-3 to TRBJ2-5, with D unresolved. CDR1 and CDR2 (germline): SGHTA, FQGTGA. V lost 0 bases, J lost 2 bases, and 10 bases lay in between. The CDR3 runs to 15 residues. The CDR3 coding sequence is TGTGCCAGCAGCTTAACTGGCGGCAAACAAGAGACCCAGTACTTC. This gives the protein CASSLTGGKQETQYF.

This clone has more than one count but fewer than ten. The rearrangement uses TRBV30 and TRBJ2-7; D assignment may be TRBD1 or TRBD2 (5 bases each). Trimming took off 3 bases at V and 6 bases at J, with 12 bases between the two ends. Per the germline V gene, CDR1 is GTSNPN and CDR2 is SVGIG (reference sequence). CDR3 length equals 12 residues. The DNA for the CDR3 is TGTGCCTGGAGCGAGGGACGGGCCGAGCAGTACTTC. Its protein is CAWSEGRAEQYF.

Only a few counts were recorded for this clone. CDR3 in amino acids: CASSAAVTPAPFF. In DNA form, the CDR3 reads TGTGCCAGCAGTGCTGCCGTTACCCCCGCGCCTTTCTTT. This chain connects TRBV28 to TRBJ1-1; D remains unclear. Per germline, CDR1 MDHEN and CDR2 SYDVKM. The CDR3 runs 13 residues. The V and J ends lost 5 bases and 12 bases respectively, with 19 bases between them.

This chain uses TRBV7-9 with TRBJ2-7, with D hard to call. The V gene lost 5 bases and the J gene lost 0 bases, with 17 bases spanning the gap. Germline values: CDR1 SEHNR, CDR2 FQNEAQ (reference sequence). The CDR3 has 16 amino acids. The CDR3 loop reads CASSPFGQRSSYEQYF. DNA for the CDR3: TGTGCCAGCAGCCCGTTCGGGCAGAGGAGCTCCTACGAGCAGTACTTC.

This clone occurred a few times. The rearrangement uses TRBV5-1 and TRBJ1-1; no firm D call. The V gene's germline CDR1 is SGHRS and CDR2 YFSETQ. V dropped 0 bases and J dropped 1 base, with 7 bases sitting between them. The CDR3 is 14 amino acids. CDR3 sequence reads: CASSLEGTNTEAFF. The CDR3 coding sequence is TGCGCCAGCAGCTTGGAGGGCACGAACACTGAAGCTTTCTTT. Filled out from reference TRBV5-1 and TRBJ1-1, the complete variable domain reads KAGVTQTPRYLIKTRGQQVTLSCSPISGHRSVSWYQQTPGQGLQFLFEYFSETQRNKGNFPGRFSGRQFSNSRSEMNVSTLELGDSALYLCASSLEGTNTEAFFGQGTRLTVV.

This sequence joins TRBV30 and TRBJ1-1; D unresolved. Between the trimmed V and J ends, which lost 0 bases and 5 bases, there was a span of 10 bases. The germline V gene has CDR1 GTSNPN and CDR2 SVGIG (reference sequence). CDR3 size: 13 residues. The CDR3 nucleotides are TGTGCCTGGAGTGTAGCGGGATGGACTGAAGCTTTCTTT. It translates to CAWSVAGWTEAFF.

The chain combines TRBV6-6 with TRBJ1-2; possibly TRBD1 for D (5 bases). V lost 4 bases and J 2 bases, leaving 14 bases between the germline ends. The germline V gene encodes CDR1 MNHNY and CDR2 SVGAGI (reference sequence). The CDR3 runs to 15 residues. The CDR3 sequence is CASSLRGGANYGYTF. CDR3 DNA: TGTGCCAGCAGTTTGAGGGGAGGGGCGAACTATGGCTACACCTTC.

J is TRBJ2-5 and V is TRBV6-6; D possibly matches TRBD1 or TRBD2 (6 bases each). V gave up 2 bases and J gave up 5 bases, with 12 bases separating them. Germline V gene sequence: CDR1 MNHNY, CDR2 SVGAGI (reference sequence). This CDR3 has 14 amino acids. CDR3 DNA: TGTGCCAGCAGTTACGGGGGGCTGGGGGAGACCCAGTACTTC. Amino acid sequence: CASSYGGLGETQYF.

The rearrangement links TRBV27 to TRBJ2-7; TRBD1 or TRBD2 may be the D gene (5 bases each). Trimming stripped 5 bases from V and 4 bases from J, with 15 bases between. The germline gives CDR1 MNHEY, CDR2 SMNVEV (reference sequence). CDR3 length: 14 amino acids. DNA of the CDR3: TGTGCCAGCAGTCTCGGGACGCTCCCATACGAGCAGTACTTC. Protein sequence: CASSLGTLPYEQYF.

The chain recombines TRBV7-6 with TRBJ2-5; weak D call: TRBD2 (5 bases). With 1 base removed from V and 5 bases from J, the gap between germline ends came to 8 bases. The CDR3 has 13 amino acids. The germline gives CDR1 SGHVS, CDR2 FNYEAQ. DNA of the CDR3: TGTGCCAGCAGCTTAGGCGGGCGGGAGACCCAGTACTTC. Residues: CASSLGGRETQYF. The full variable domain, with the rest looked up from reference TRBV7-6 and TRBJ2-5, is GAGVSQSPRYKVTKRGQDVALRCDPISGHVSLYWYRQALGQGPEFLTYFNYEAQQDKSGLPNDRFSAERPEGSISTLTIQRTEQRDSAMYRCASSLGGRETQYFGPGTRLLVL.